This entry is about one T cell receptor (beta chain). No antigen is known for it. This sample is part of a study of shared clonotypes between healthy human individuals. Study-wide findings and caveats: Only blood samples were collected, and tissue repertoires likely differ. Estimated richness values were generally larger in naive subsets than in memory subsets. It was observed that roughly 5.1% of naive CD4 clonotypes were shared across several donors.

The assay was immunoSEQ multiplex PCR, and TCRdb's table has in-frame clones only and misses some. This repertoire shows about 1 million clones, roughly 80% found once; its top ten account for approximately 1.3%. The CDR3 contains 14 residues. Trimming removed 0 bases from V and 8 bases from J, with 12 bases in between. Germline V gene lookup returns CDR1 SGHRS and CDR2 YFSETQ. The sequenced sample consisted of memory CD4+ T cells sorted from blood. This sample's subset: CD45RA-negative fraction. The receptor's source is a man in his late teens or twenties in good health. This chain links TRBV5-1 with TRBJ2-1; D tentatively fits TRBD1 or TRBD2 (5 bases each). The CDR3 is CASSLGDPRDEQFF. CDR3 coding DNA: TGCGCCAGCAGCTTGGGGGACCCGAGGGATGAGCAGTTCTTC.